This TCR beta chain was captured by sequencing in a study of blood T cell repertoires in COVID-19 (dated by TCRdb to the early 2020s). Regarding the complete study: The collaborator samples originated in the United States, Italy and Spain and spanned the acute and convalescent phases of COVID-19. The material from the prospective study consisted of cDNA or gDNA derived from T cells, B-cell-depleted T cells, or PBMCs. The dataset comprised deeply sampled blood TCRbeta repertoires from subjects exposed to, actively infected with, or recovered from COVID-19. The repertoires were made available in a free public database intended to serve as a resource for research on the immune response to SARS-CoV-2. The samples were drawn from the first 160 participants of the ongoing ImmuneRACE study and from 1,254 subjects provided by 6 global collaborators. A de-identified subject ID, COVID-19 status, age in years and sex were almost always included in the sample metadata. Where HLA class I and class II types were available, the types were taken from metadata supplied by the sample provider, not from assay-based typing.

For CDR1 and CDR2, the germline V gene (reference sequence) lists LGHDT and YNNKEL. V drops 0 bases and J drops 2 bases, leaving 14 bases in between. The CDR3 numbers 17 residues from cysteine through phenylalanine. Of the read, only the CDR3 DNA is kept; its 51 bases are in frame from base 1. Whole blood was collected in K2EDTA tubes by collaborating institutions according to the institutions' own protocols. For TCRbeta analysis, collaborators shipped samples in one of three forms: frozen whole blood, isolated PBMCs, or DNA extracted from either of those sample types. The study at large found these results: The amount of clinical and demographic metadata varied by source and participant and was provided uncurated.

TCRbeta CDR3 regions were amplified from genomic DNA by means of the immunoSEQ Assay, a bias-controlled multiplex PCR. The original pipeline was this. The number of nucleated cells in each sample was estimated from the amplification of reference gene primers within the assay. Sequence reads were collapsed and filtered to measure the absolute abundance of every unique TCRbeta CDR3 rearrangement. For each sample, productive Simpson clonality was calculated by taking the square root of Simpson's diversity index across productive rearrangements. Held by TCRdb, this immuneACCESS table contains in-frame sequences only and omits some clones. Under half of the omission traces to an unresolved V gene where checked; the cause of the rest is unknown. V and J calls and clone size are given by that table; D and trimming were obtained from the DNA. This sample gives about 82,000 clones in total; over 65% of them show up just once. In total, the top ten clones hold approximately 2.4% of the sample.

On this clone: It has no known antigen specificity. Base qualities are missing; no much larger clone stands one base away.

The clonotype originates from a human donor with acute or convalescent COVID-19. The donor label of this sample is uncertain. The specimen sequenced was peripheral blood. The rearranged segments are TRBV3-1 (or the pseudogene TRBV3-2) and TRBJ2-1; the D gene assignment is ambiguous. The sequence in DNA is TGTGCCAGCAGCCAAGACTTAGATCGGGTCGCCTACAATGAGCAGTTCTTC. Its translation reads: CASSQDLDRVAYNEQFF.